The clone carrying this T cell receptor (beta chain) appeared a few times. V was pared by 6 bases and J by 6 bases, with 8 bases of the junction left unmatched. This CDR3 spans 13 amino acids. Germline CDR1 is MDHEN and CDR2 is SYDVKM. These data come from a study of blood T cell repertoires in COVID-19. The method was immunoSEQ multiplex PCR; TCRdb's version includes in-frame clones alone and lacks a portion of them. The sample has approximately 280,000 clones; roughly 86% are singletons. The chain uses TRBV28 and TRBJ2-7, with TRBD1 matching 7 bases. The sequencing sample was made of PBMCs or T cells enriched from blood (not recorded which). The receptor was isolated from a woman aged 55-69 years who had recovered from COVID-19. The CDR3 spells CASRVTGRVEQYF. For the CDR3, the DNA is TGTGCCAGCAGGGTGACAGGGCGGGTCGAGCAGTACTTC.